The clone carrying this TCR beta chain was detected only once. This specimen belongs to a study of CD8+ T cells in alopecia areata. The wider study: Patients received oral tofacitinib, 5 to 10 mg twice daily, for moderate-to-severe alopecia areata.

Following RNA extraction, reverse transcription yielded cDNA that acted as the sequencing template. The data were produced by immunoSEQ multiplex PCR, yet TCRdb's version contains in-frame clones alone and is incomplete. The table has 110,000 to 150,000 clones, 40% to 65% seen once. There are 15 residues in the CDR3. V dropped 5 bases and J dropped 4; count of bases not matched to a gene: 7. The germline V gene encodes CDR1 LNHDA and CDR2 SQIVND (reference sequence). Alopecia areata patients provided lesional scalp punch biopsies and peripheral blood. Sorting from PBMCs produced CD4+ and CD8+ T cells.

Sequenced material: CD4+ T cells sorted from blood, taken at week 0. The receptor's source is a human donor with alopecia areata. The chain employs TRBV19 and TRBJ1-1; 10 nucleotides line up with TRBD1. The CDR3 sequence is CASSSGQGIITEAFF. CDR3 bases: TGTGCCAGTAGTTCGGGACAGGGGATTATCACTGAAGCTTTCTTT.